The 22 T cell receptor beta chains reported below all come from one sample, sequenced in a study of regulatory T cells in long-lasting Graves disease (dated by TCRdb to about 2021). Libraries were prepared through multiplex PCR. The sequencer listed for this sample is Illumina HiSeq 4000. To build TCR beta libraries, CDR3 regions were amplified by Arm-PCR using iRepertoire HTBI primers. TCRdb passed the public sequencing reads through fastp at Q25 and MiXCR, retaining productive beta sequences. Each CDR3 protein appears once, grouped with its most common genes and DNA. The sample table shows some 600,000 distinct CDR3 sequences, and approximately 16% are seen once. The ten largest clones take up around 12% of the sample. In the paper's terms, the time point label means: newly diagnosed GD, antithyroid drugs for less than 3 months. RNA was extracted from PBMCs in TRIzol for both TCR sequencing and RNA sequencing.

This sample also appeared in a second study, on T cells in Graves' hyperthyroidism and ophthalmopathy.

Sequenced material: peripheral blood mononuclear cells (PBMCs), taken at new diagnosis, from a patient treated with antithyroid drugs. These receptors all stem from a man aged 18 to 29 with Graves disease. Donor details come from another sample of the same person, matched by shared clones.

The chain couples TRBV20-1 to TRBJ2-7, with TRBD1 matching 10 bases. The V gene end was trimmed by 5 bases and the J gene end by 3 bases; junction bases not matched to a gene: 7. From germline, CDR1 is DFQATT and CDR2 SNEGSKA (reference sequence). The CDR3 totals 14 residues. CDR3 protein: CSAVPGTGDYEQYF. CDR3 DNA sequence: TGCAGTGCTGTGCCGGGGACAGGGGACTACGAGCAGTACTTC.

This clonotype was counted many times. The chain uses TRBV7-3 and TRBJ2-3; TRBD2 aligns across 7 bases. Germline V gene data show CDR1 as SGHTA and CDR2 as FQGTGA. V lost 2 bases to trimming and J lost 2 bases; unmatched junction nucleotides: 4. This CDR3 contains 15 residues. The CDR3: CASSLRDYVTDTQYF. CDR3 DNA sequence: TGTGCCAGCAGCTTACGGGACTATGTCACAGATACGCAGTATTTT.

This clonotype was seen only a few times. This chain connects TRBV11-2 to TRBJ2-1; D is unresolved. The CDR3 sequence is 14 residues long. V lost 4 bases and J lost 8, with 15 bases in between. Per the germline V gene, CDR1 is SGHAT and CDR2 is FQNNGV. The CDR3 here is CASSYNAIFDEQFF. The CDR3 coding sequence is TGTGCCAGCAGCTACAACGCGATTTTCGATGAGCAGTTCTTC.

This clonotype was counted ten times or more. The genes are TRBV7-3 and TRBJ2-7; D is unresolved. Trimming removed 1 base at V and 5 bases at J, with 9 bases between. The CDR3 extends over 13 amino acids. Looked up from germline, CDR1 is SGHTA and CDR2 is FQGTGA. CDR3 amino acids: CASSLSHGDEQYF. The CDR3 DNA is TGTGCCAGCAGCTTAAGTCATGGGGACGAGCAGTACTTC.

This clonotype was observed many times. J is TRBJ2-1 and V is TRBV20-1; D gene unclear. The CDR3 is 15 amino acids. Germline values: CDR1 DFQATT, CDR2 SNEGSKA (reference sequence). Deletions cut 2 bases from V and 0 bases from J, with 11 bases between. This chain's CDR3 is CSARPFKSSYNEQFF. DNA for the CDR3: TGCAGTGCTAGACCATTCAAGAGCTCCTACAATGAGCAGTTCTTC.

This clonotype was seen more than once but under ten times. The genes are TRBV6-2 or TRBV6-3 and TRBJ2-5; 12 positions agree with TRBD2. With 5 bases clipped from V and 5 bases from J, the junction kept 9 bases outside the gene matches. There are 16 residues in the CDR3. Germline V gene lookup returns CDR1 MNHEY and CDR2 SVGEGT. Written as DNA, the CDR3 is TGTGCCAGCAGTGAAACGACTAGCGGGAGCTGGGAGACCCAGTACTTC. Amino acid sequence: CASSETTSGSWETQYF.

The chain combines TRBV3-1 with TRBJ1-2; weak D call: TRBD1 (5 bases). Between the trimmed V and J ends, which lost 0 bases and 3 bases, there was a span of 14 bases. CDR3 length: 16 amino acids. Germline V lookup: CDR1 LGHDT, CDR2 YNNKEL (reference sequence). The CDR3 coding sequence is TGTGCCAGCAGCCAAGATTTGGGCCAGGGATACTATGGCTACACCTTC. Translating it yields CASSQDLGQGYYGYTF.

There are many counts of this clonotype. J is TRBJ2-5 and V is TRBV18; D is possibly TRBD1 (5 bases). The germline V gene encodes CDR1 KGHSH and CDR2 LQKENI. This CDR3 is 14 amino acids long. The germline V and J ends were trimmed by 3 bases and 2 bases, with 10 bases remaining between them. The CDR3 sequence: CASSPAPGQETQYF. CDR3 sequence (DNA): TGTGCCAGCTCACCCGCCCCAGGGCAAGAGACCCAGTACTTC.

The chain couples TRBV12-3 or TRBV12-4 to TRBJ1-3, with D perhaps TRBD1 (6 bases). V was shortened by 7 bases and J by 1 base, with 20 bases between the two germline ends. The CDR3 extends over 17 amino acids. The CDR3 DNA reads TGTGCCAGCATCCAGGGGTGGGCGGCCATGTCTGGAAACACCATATATTTT. This translates into CASIQGWAAMSGNTIYF.

The table lists this clonotype with a few counts. The chain couples TRBV10-3 to TRBJ2-2; 7 bases are a match to TRBD2. J was trimmed by 5 bases and V by 10 bases; bases with no gene match: 10. The CDR3 totals 14 residues. Germline loops: CDR1 ENHRY, CDR2 SYGVKD. The CDR3 is CATWGGIKTGELFF. DNA of the CDR3: TGTGCCACTTGGGGAGGGATTAAGACCGGGGAGCTGTTTTTT.

V is TRBV7-9 and J is TRBJ2-4, with a tentative D call TRBD1 (5 bases). Germline V gene data show CDR1 as SEHNR and CDR2 as FQNEAQ (reference sequence). The CDR3 runs to 14 residues. The V end lost 8 bases, the J end lost 1 base, and 12 bases lay between the germline ends. The DNA of the CDR3 is TGTGCCAGCGGGGCATGGGGCGCCAAAAACATTCAGTACTTC. Its translation: CASGAWGAKNIQYF.

In this sample, this clonotype turned up a few times. The rearrangement joins TRBV5-6 to TRBJ1-1, with a weak D call TRBD1 (6 bases). V was clipped by 5 bases and J by 2 bases, with 16 bases between them. This CDR3 has 15 residues. CDR1 and CDR2 from the germline V gene are SGHDT and YYEEEE. The CDR3 sequence: CASSRGLGSNTEAFF. CDR3 DNA sequence: TGTGCCAGCAGTCGGGGGCTAGGTTCAAACACTGAAGCTTTCTTT.

This clonotype came up many times. The chain has TRBV11-2 and TRBJ1-6; 7 bases align to TRBD1. V shed 5 bases and J 7 bases; nucleotides not matched to a gene: 8. In germline, CDR1 is SGHAT, CDR2 FQNNGV. The CDR3 is made up of 15 amino acids. CDR3 residues: CASSLRAGGNSPLHF. The DNA of the CDR3 is TGTGCCAGCAGCCTACGGGCAGGGGGAAATTCACCCCTCCACTTT. The full variable domain, completed using reference TRBV11-2 and TRBJ1-6, is EAGVAQSPRYKIIEKRQSVAFWCNPISGHATLYWYQQILGQGPKLLIQFQNNGVVDDSQLPKDRFSAERLKGVDSTLKIQPAKLEDSAVYLCASSLRAGGNSPLHFGNGTRLTVT.

The table lists this clonotype with many counts. V gene TRBV7-8 combines with J gene TRBJ2-7; D is possibly TRBD1 (7 bases). Deletions cut 1 base from V and 4 bases from J, with 23 bases between. In germline, CDR1 is SGHVS, CDR2 FQNEAQ. This CDR3 has 18 amino acids. The DNA of the CDR3 is TGTGCCAGCAGCTTAGTTTGGCGTCAGGGGGAGGACGGTTACGAGCAGTACTTC. This translates into CASSLVWRQGEDGYEQYF.

As regards this clonotype: Being one base from a much bigger clone, this may be a read error. The chain is built from TRBV27 and TRBJ1-5; D gene uncertain. The CDR3 runs to 14 residues. The germline CDR1 and CDR2 sequences are MNHEY and SMNVEV (reference sequence). The V and J ends lost 0 bases and 7 bases respectively, with 10 bases between them. The CDR3 loop is CASSLSATRQPQHF. CDR3 nucleotide sequence: TGTGCCAGCAGTTTATCGGCCACCCGGCAGCCCCAGCATTTT.

This clonotype was recorded at least ten times. The chain has TRBV12-3 or TRBV12-4 and TRBJ2-1, with 7 bases that match TRBD1. This CDR3 has 15 residues. The V segment lost 4 bases and the J segment 0 bases; nucleotides outside the gene matches: 3. The CDR3 DNA sequence: TGTGCCAGCAGTTGGGGACAGAGCTCCTACAATGAGCAGTTCTTC. As protein: CASSWGQSSYNEQFF.

This clonotype appeared many times. V gene TRBV18 combines with J gene TRBJ1-1, with D possibly TRBD1 on 5 matching bases. Germline values: CDR1 KGHSH, CDR2 LQKENI. With 3 bases removed from V and 3 bases from J, the gap between germline ends came to 11 bases. This CDR3 contains 14 residues. This CDR3 is CASSPKQVDTEAFF. DNA for the CDR3: TGTGCCAGCTCACCGAAACAGGTGGACACTGAAGCTTTCTTT.

The chain carries TRBV29-1 and TRBJ2-3; 9 positions match TRBD2. The J segment lost 4 bases and the V segment lost 7 bases, leaving 9 bases of the junction unmatched. Germline V gives CDR1 SQVTM, CDR2 ANQGSEA. The CDR3 has 14 residues. The CDR3 spells CSGDSGRNADTQYF. The DNA of the CDR3 is TGCAGCGGGGATAGCGGGAGAAATGCAGATACGCAGTATTTT.

CDR3 in DNA: TGTGCCAGCAGCCCAATCGGGGGGCGCGAGCAGTACTTC. Translating gives CASSPIGGREQYF. The chain combines TRBV11-2 with TRBJ2-7; D is possibly TRBD2 (7 bases). CDR3 size: 13 residues. Trimming stripped 5 bases from V and 6 bases from J, with 14 bases between. Germline lookup yields CDR1 SGHAT and CDR2 FQNNGV.

This clonotype was detected many times. The chain has TRBV28 and TRBJ2-1; 12 positions agree with TRBD2. V lost 3 bases, J lost 7 bases, and 19 bases stayed unmatched. From germline, CDR1 is MDHEN and CDR2 SYDVKM. The CDR3 consists of 20 residues. CDR3 nucleotide sequence: TGTGCCAGCAGTTTTCTTTTCGGGCAGGTGACTAGCGGGAGATCAAATGAGCAGTTCTTC. It yields the protein CASSFLFGQVTSGRSNEQFF.

The chain is built from TRBV20-1 and TRBJ2-3; D may be TRBD2 (5 bases). The V and J ends lost 0 bases and 4 bases respectively, with 14 bases between them. The CDR3 consists of 15 residues. The germline gives CDR1 DFQATT, CDR2 SNEGSKA (reference sequence). The CDR3 DNA sequence: TGCAGTGCTAGAGATATACTAGACGGCGCAGATACGCAGTATTTT. This encodes CSARDILDGADTQYF.

This rearrangement joins TRBV6-2 or TRBV6-3 to TRBJ2-3; D is unresolved. The CDR3 is 18 amino acids. V was shortened by 2 bases and J by 4 bases, with 22 bases between the two germline ends. The germline V gene has CDR1 MNHEY and CDR2 SVGEGT. CDR3 region: CASSYKMAGLRKADTQYF. The DNA of the CDR3 is TGTGCCAGCAGTTACAAGATGGCAGGCCTCAGGAAGGCAGATACGCAGTATTTT.